The sequence of this TCR beta chain was determined in a study of T cells after yellow fever vaccination. Overall study context: Low-cell-number fractions underwent preparation using SMART-Seq v4 Ultra Low Input.

General study results and limits: Subsequent to the booster, the majority of primary-vaccination clones reappeared (approximately 95% CD4, approximately 90% CD8). Although most clonotypes did not, a small share appeared in both CD4 and CD8 compartments.

They built TCR cDNA with 5'RACE template switching, a step that put in a universal primer site and UMIs. TCRdb fed the 5' RACE reads into MiXCR, producing one record per CDR3 protein. The table records approximately 74,000 distinct CDR3 sequences, about 6% of them present only once. This clonotype showed up many times. As yet, its antigen is unknown. Germline V gene lookup returns CDR1 MNHEY and CDR2 SMNVEV (reference sequence). This CDR3 has 12 residues. V lost 8 bases and J 0 bases, leaving 7 bases between the germline ends. The source is a man between 18 and 29 years old who received the YFV17D yellow fever vaccine. This rearrangement joins TRBV27 to TRBJ1-2, with D hard to call. The sample in question was CD4+ T cells sorted from PBMCs, obtained roughly 14 days after the first yellow fever vaccination. The CDR3 nucleotides are TGTGCCAGCGGAAGGACTAACTATGGCTACACCTTC. This sequence encodes CASGRTNYGYTF.